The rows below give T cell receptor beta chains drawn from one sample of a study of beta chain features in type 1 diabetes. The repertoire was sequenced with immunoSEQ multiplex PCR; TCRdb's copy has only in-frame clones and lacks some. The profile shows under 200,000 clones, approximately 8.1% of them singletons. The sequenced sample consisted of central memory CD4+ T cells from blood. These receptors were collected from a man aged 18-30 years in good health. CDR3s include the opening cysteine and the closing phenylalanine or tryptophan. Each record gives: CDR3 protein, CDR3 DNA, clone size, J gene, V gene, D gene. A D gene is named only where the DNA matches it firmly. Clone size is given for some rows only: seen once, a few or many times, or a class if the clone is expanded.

cdr3_aa: CASRQTSAAYEQYF
cdr3_nt: TGTGCCAGCAGACAAACTAGCGCAGCCTACGAGCAGTACTTC
clone_size: many
j_call: TRBJ2-7
v_call: TRBV28
d_call: TRBD2

cdr3_aa: CASSFSGDGYTF
cdr3_nt: TGTGCCAGCAGTTTTTCAGGCGATGGCTACACCTTC
clone_size: NA
j_call: TRBJ1-2
v_call: TRBV28
d_call: NA

cdr3_aa: CASSYGQGISPLHF
cdr3_nt: TGTGCCAGCAGTTACGGACAGGGGATTTCACCCCTCCACTTT
clone_size: few
j_call: TRBJ1-6
v_call: TRBV6-5
d_call: TRBD1

cdr3_aa: CAWSRAGTTTDTQYF
cdr3_nt: TGTGCCTGGAGTCGGGCAGGGACAACCACAGATACGCAGTATTTT
clone_size: NA
j_call: TRBJ2-3
v_call: TRBV30
d_call: NA

cdr3_aa: CASSQDPRGNQPQHF
cdr3_nt: TGTGCCAGCAGCCAAGATCCCCGGGGGAATCAGCCCCAGCATTTT
clone_size: few
j_call: TRBJ1-5
v_call: TRBV5-4
d_call: NA

cdr3_aa: CASSQPGLAGHEQFF
cdr3_nt: TGCGCCAGCAGCCAACCGGGACTAGCGGGGCATGAGCAGTTCTTC
clone_size: NA
j_call: TRBJ2-1
v_call: TRBV4-3
d_call: TRBD2

cdr3_aa: CASSPRGLRGETQYF
cdr3_nt: TGTGCCAGCAGTCCTCGGGGTCTACGAGGAGAGACCCAGTACTTC
clone_size: few
j_call: TRBJ2-5
v_call: TRBV6-5
d_call: NA

cdr3_aa: CASSISAANQPQHF
cdr3_nt: TGTGCCAGTAGTATTAGCGCCGCCAATCAGCCCCAGCATTTT
clone_size: many
j_call: TRBJ1-5
v_call: TRBV19
d_call: NA

cdr3_aa: CASSLYGGEQFF
cdr3_nt: TGTGCCAGCAGCTTATACGGAGGTGAGCAGTTCTTC
clone_size: NA
j_call: TRBJ2-1
v_call: TRBV7-2
d_call: NA

cdr3_aa: CASTPPGGGQFF
cdr3_nt: TGTGCCAGTACCCCACCCGGGGGGGGGCAGTTCTTC
clone_size: few
j_call: TRBJ2-1
v_call: TRBV19
d_call: TRBD2

cdr3_aa: CASSQGRGAVGDEQYF
cdr3_nt: TGTGCCAGCAGCCAGGGCCGGGGGGCGGTGGGCGACGAGCAGTACTTC
clone_size: NA
j_call: TRBJ2-7
v_call: TRBV4-2
d_call: NA

cdr3_aa: CSAQGLAGRPGELFF
cdr3_nt: TGCAGCGCCCAGGGACTAGCGGGAAGGCCCGGGGAGCTGTTTTTT
clone_size: few
j_call: TRBJ2-2
v_call: TRBV29-1
d_call: TRBD2

cdr3_aa: CASSLAQIQETQYF
cdr3_nt: TGTGCCAGCAGCTTAGCCCAGATCCAAGAGACCCAGTACTTC
clone_size: few
j_call: TRBJ2-5
v_call: TRBV7-2
d_call: NA

cdr3_aa: CASSGQKTYEQYF
cdr3_nt: TGTGCCAGCAGCGGACAGAAGACCTACGAGCAGTACTTC
clone_size: NA
j_call: TRBJ2-7
v_call: TRBV6-5
d_call: NA

cdr3_aa: CASSLRLAGGPNEQFF
cdr3_nt: TGCGCCAGCAGCCTCAGACTAGCGGGAGGGCCCAATGAGCAGTTCTTC
clone_size: NA
j_call: TRBJ2-1
v_call: TRBV5-1
d_call: TRBD2

cdr3_aa: CASSVHGTREKQYF
cdr3_nt: TGTGCCAGCAGCGTGCACGGGACTAGAGAAAAGCAGTACTTC
clone_size: few
j_call: TRBJ2-7
v_call: TRBV7-2
d_call: TRBD2

cdr3_aa: CASSSTRSNTGELFF
cdr3_nt: TGTGCCAGCAGTTCGACTAGGAGTAACACCGGGGAGCTGTTTTTT
clone_size: few
j_call: TRBJ2-2
v_call: TRBV7-9
d_call: NA

cdr3_aa: CASSSFGVSQETQYF
cdr3_nt: TGTGCCAGCAGCTCATTCGGGGTCTCCCAAGAGACCCAGTACTTC
clone_size: NA
j_call: TRBJ2-5
v_call: TRBV5-4
d_call: NA

cdr3_aa: CASRITSGGAYNEQFF
cdr3_nt: TGTGCCAGTAGGATTACAAGCGGGGGTGCCTACAATGAGCAGTTCTTC
clone_size: NA
j_call: TRBJ2-1
v_call: TRBV19
d_call: TRBD2

cdr3_aa: CASSSQGARNTGELFF
cdr3_nt: TGTGCCAGCAGCTCACAGGGGGCGAGGAACACCGGGGAGCTGTTTTTT
clone_size: many
j_call: TRBJ2-2
v_call: TRBV7-9
d_call: TRBD1

cdr3_aa: CATRTSADTQYF
cdr3_nt: TGTGCCACCAGGACTAGCGCAGATACGCAGTATTTT
clone_size: NA
j_call: TRBJ2-3
v_call: TRBV6-5
d_call: TRBD2

cdr3_aa: CASSTYVFLPEAFF
cdr3_nt: TGTGCCAGCTCAACATACGTCTTCCTTCCTGAAGCTTTCTTT
clone_size: NA
j_call: TRBJ1-1
v_call: TRBV18
d_call: NA

cdr3_aa: CASRARLAGGLADTQYF
cdr3_nt: TGTGCCAGCAGGGCCAGACTAGCGGGAGGTTTAGCAGATACGCAGTATTTT
clone_size: few
j_call: TRBJ2-3
v_call: TRBV5-4
d_call: TRBD2

cdr3_aa: CASSADSRRISYNEQFF
cdr3_nt: TGTGCCAGCAGTGCGGACTCTAGAAGAATCTCCTACAATGAGCAGTTCTTC
clone_size: NA
j_call: TRBJ2-1
v_call: TRBV2
d_call: NA

cdr3_aa: CASSTGGFNQPQHF
cdr3_nt: TGTGCCAGCAGTACAGGGGGCTTCAATCAGCCCCAGCATTTT
clone_size: few
j_call: TRBJ1-5
v_call: TRBV6-5
d_call: TRBD1

cdr3_aa: CASSLARTDTQYF
cdr3_nt: TGTGCCAGCAGCTTAGCCCGTACAGATACGCAGTATTTT
clone_size: few
j_call: TRBJ2-3
v_call: TRBV7-2
d_call: NA

cdr3_aa: CASSLTTPAGNQPQHF
cdr3_nt: TGTGCCAGCAGCTTGACTACTCCGGCGGGCAATCAGCCCCAGCATTTT
clone_size: NA
j_call: TRBJ1-5
v_call: TRBV5-8
d_call: NA

cdr3_aa: CASRSGQVRQPQHF
cdr3_nt: TGTGCCAGCAGGTCGGGACAGGTCCGTCAGCCCCAGCATTTT
clone_size: many
j_call: TRBJ1-5
v_call: TRBV28
d_call: TRBD1

cdr3_aa: CASSSGQGFTEAFF
cdr3_nt: TGTGCCAGCAGTTCAGGACAGGGTTTCACTGAAGCTTTCTTT
clone_size: many
j_call: TRBJ1-1
v_call: TRBV27
d_call: TRBD1